This TCR beta chain was captured by sequencing in a study of blood T cells in healthy people across ages. Next came a second PCR, run for roughly 6 to 11 cycles, which used a sample-barcoded 5' primer along with a J-beta primer mix. MiXCR was run by TCRdb on the 5' RACE reads, yielding one entry per CDR3 protein. This repertoire shows hundreds of thousands of distinct CDR3 sequences, under 40% found once; its top ten account for 13%. CDR1 SQVTM and CDR2 ANQGSEA come from the germline V gene. This CDR3 is built from 14 residues. V shed 6 bases and J 5 bases; nucleotides not matched to a gene: 10. This clonotype has more than one count but fewer than ten.

This receptor was obtained from a young man in good health. The chain employs TRBV29-1 and TRBJ1-1; TRBD1 matches at 9 bases. The sequencing input was blood. The CDR3, as DNA: TGCAGCGTCGATTTACAGGGGGCGGGAACTGAAGCTTTCTTT. It translates to CSVDLQGAGTEAFF.